This passage covers 10 T cell receptor beta chains from one sample sequenced in a study of CD4 T cell repertoires in COVID-19. The repertoire was sequenced with immunoSEQ multiplex PCR; TCRdb's copy has only in-frame clones and lacks some. The sample includes 23,000 or so clones, roughly 84% of them seen just once. The memory T cells were sequenced right after ex vivo isolation, without culture. Sequencing was performed on central memory CD4+ T cells from blood, taken before the COVID-19 pandemic. The receptors come from a human donor who had COVID-19.

The J gene is TRBJ2-7, the V gene TRBV9, with 8 bases aligning to TRBD2. Germline V gene lookup returns CDR1 SGDLS and CDR2 YYNGEE. This CDR3 region has 16 residues. V lost 2 bases, J lost 2 bases, and 9 bases stayed unmatched. The CDR3 nucleotides read TGTGCCAGCAGCGTGGATTATTTTAGCGGGGCCTACGAGCAGTACTTC. It is translated as CASSVDYFSGAYEQYF.

V is TRBV6-6 and J is TRBJ2-7; 11 bases map to TRBD2. The CDR3 contains 14 residues. Germline loops: CDR1 MNHNY, CDR2 SVGAGI (reference sequence). Unmatched junction bases numbered 3, after V lost 5 bases and J lost 3 bases. The CDR3 protein is CASSRLAGLYEQYF. In DNA, the CDR3 is TGTGCCAGCAGTAGACTAGCGGGGCTCTACGAGCAGTACTTC.

This chain links TRBV5-6 with TRBJ2-3; 10 positions match TRBD2. V shed 1 base, J shed 0 bases, and the junction held 5 bases outside the gene matches. This CDR3 region has 17 residues. Per germline, CDR1 SGHDT and CDR2 YYEEEE. The CDR3 region is CASSLRTSGASTDTQYF. In DNA form, the CDR3 reads TGTGCCAGCAGCTTGAGAACTAGCGGGGCTAGCACAGATACGCAGTATTTT. Full variable domain (missing parts from reference TRBV5-6 and TRBJ2-3): DAGVTQSPTHLIKTRGQQVTLRCSPKSGHDTVSWYQQALGQGPQFIFQYYEEEERQRGNFPDRFSGHQFPNYSSELNVNALLLGDSALYLCASSLRTSGASTDTQYFGPGTRLTVL.

The chain is built from TRBV5-1 and TRBJ2-1, with TRBD2 matching 7 bases. The germline V gene encodes CDR1 SGHRS and CDR2 YFSETQ. V shed 5 bases, J shed 7 bases, and the junction held 9 bases outside the gene matches. CDR3 length: 14 residues. Here the CDR3 DNA reads TGCGCCAGCAGAAGAGGTGAGCGGGAAAATGAGCAGTTCTTC. Protein: CASRRGERENEQFF.

This rearrangement joins TRBV28 to TRBJ1-4; D call uncertain. The CDR3 sequence is 12 residues long. V was shortened by 8 bases and J by 5 bases, with 9 bases between the two germline ends. The germline gives CDR1 MDHEN, CDR2 SYDVKM. Here the CDR3 reads CASRVMNEKLFF. For the CDR3, the DNA is TGTGCCAGCCGGGTAATGAATGAAAAACTGTTTTTT.

This chain uses TRBV6-4 with TRBJ1-2; 7 bases align to TRBD1. The CDR3 runs 13 residues. The V gene's germline CDR1 is MRHNA and CDR2 SNTAGT. V dropped 9 bases and J dropped 8; count of bases not matched to a gene: 12. CDR3 in amino acids: CASRSRQGEGYTF. The CDR3 DNA sequence: TGTGCCAGTAGGAGCCGACAGGGAGAGGGCTACACCTTC.

This chain connects TRBV5-1 to TRBJ2-7, with TRBD1 matching over 8 bases. The CDR3 contains 15 residues. Germline assignment: CDR1 SGHRS and CDR2 YFSETQ. J gave up 0 bases and V 0 bases, and 2 bases lay outside the gene matches. The CDR3 loop is CASSLGQGRSYEQYF. In DNA, the CDR3 is TGCGCCAGCAGCTTGGGACAGGGGCGCTCCTACGAGCAGTACTTC.

CDR3 in DNA: TGTGCCAGCAGCCCCCTAACTAGCGGGAACGCAGATACGCAGTATTTT. Protein product: CASSPLTSGNADTQYF. The genes are TRBV28 and TRBJ2-3; 10 nucleotides match TRBD2. The junction had 10 bases not matched to a gene; V was cut back by 6 bases and J by 4 bases. CDR1 and CDR2 from the germline V gene are MDHEN and SYDVKM. The length of the CDR3 is 16 residues.

The chain carries TRBV27 and TRBJ2-7, with a tentative D call TRBD2 (5 bases). Germline CDR1 reads MNHEY; CDR2 reads SMNVEV (reference sequence). This CDR3 region has 16 residues. V dropped 2 bases and J dropped 0 bases, with 14 bases sitting between them. CDR3 DNA: TGTGCCAGCAGTTTAGAGGGCTGGGGTCCCTCCTACGAGCAGTACTTC. Translated, it gives CASSLEGWGPSYEQYF.

This chain links TRBV28 with TRBJ1-2; no clear D. The CDR3 contains 12 residues. Germline V gene data show CDR1 as MDHEN and CDR2 as SYDVKM. The ends were cut back, 5 bases at V and 8 bases at J, with 12 bases in the middle. CDR3 loop: CASSPSRYGYTF. In DNA, the CDR3 is TGTGCCAGCAGTCCCTCCCGCTACGGCTACACCTTC.